The 30 T cell receptor beta chains below come from one sample, sequenced in a study of graft-versus-host responses after intestinal transplantation. No antigen has been assigned to these receptors. This table comes from immunoSEQ multiplex PCR, and its TCRdb copy is limited to in-frame clones, with some not included. This sample has more than 80,000 clones, with roughly four fifths found just once. The specimen comprised unstimulated CD8+ T cells sorted from spleen or lymph node cells, sampled before intestinal transplant. Every receptor here comes from a human donor who received an intestinal transplant.

There are a few counts of this clone. The chain has TRBV19 and TRBJ2-7; TRBD2 agrees at 7 bases. CDR3 length: 14 amino acids. Germline V CDR1 and CDR2: LNHDA, SQIVND (reference sequence). Trimming at V came to 6 bases and at J to 0 bases, leaving 5 bases not matched to a gene. CDR3 loop: CASRSAGSSYEQYF. In DNA, the CDR3 is TGTGCCAGTAGGTCAGCGGGGAGCTCCTACGAGCAGTACTTC.

This chain uses TRBV7-3 with TRBJ2-7; D not resolved. There are 14 residues in the CDR3. Germline-derived CDR1 and CDR2 are SGHTA and FQGTGA. V lost 2 bases to trimming and J lost 0 bases, with 8 bases between them. As DNA, the CDR3 is TGTGCCAGCAGCTTAGGCGGCATCTCCTACGAGCAGTACTTC. This codes for CASSLGGISYEQYF.

The V call is TRBV5-6, the J call TRBJ1-2, with TRBD1 identical over 12 bases. The CDR3 sequence is 13 residues long. The germline V gene encodes CDR1 SGHDT and CDR2 YYEEEE. Trimming at V came to 3 bases and at J to 8 bases, leaving 2 bases not matched to a gene. This CDR3 is CASSWDRGQGYTF. DNA for the CDR3: TGTGCCAGCAGCTGGGACAGGGGGCAAGGCTACACCTTC.

This rearrangement joins TRBV6-5 to TRBJ1-2, with D possibly matching TRBD1 (5 bases). Germline lookup yields CDR1 MNHEY and CDR2 SVGAGI. Trimming took off 0 bases at V and 5 bases at J, with 10 bases between the two ends. The CDR3 runs 14 residues. CDR3 in amino acids: CASSYSQGGYGYTF. The CDR3 DNA is TGTGCCAGCAGTTACTCTCAGGGTGGATATGGCTACACCTTC.

The chain is built from TRBV7-9 and TRBJ2-5; D might be TRBD1 (5 bases). Trimming took 2 bases from V and 2 from J, leaving 9 bases between them. Per the germline V gene, CDR1 is SEHNR and CDR2 is FQNEAQ (reference sequence). The CDR3 sequence is 14 residues long. CDR3 sequence: CASSLPRDQETQYF. CDR3 DNA: TGTGCCAGCAGCTTACCCAGGGATCAAGAGACCCAGTACTTC.

The chain is built from TRBV13 and TRBJ2-7, with 10 bases matching TRBD2. The V gene's germline CDR1 is PRHDT and CDR2 FYEKMQ (reference sequence). The length of the CDR3 is 15 residues. V lost 5 bases to trimming and J lost 2 bases; unmatched junction nucleotides: 6. As DNA, the CDR3 is TGTGCCAGCAGCGATCTAGCGGGAGCAACCTACGAGCAGTACTTC. Residues: CASSDLAGATYEQYF. The whole variable domain, filled in from reference TRBV13 and TRBJ2-7, reads AAGVIQSPRHLIKEKRETATLKCYPIPRHDTVYWYQQGPGQDPQFLISFYEKMQSDKGSIPDRFSAQQFSDYHSELNMSSLELGDSALYFCASSDLAGATYEQYFGPGTRLTVT.

V gene TRBV28 combines with J gene TRBJ1-4; no firm D call. Germline CDR1 is MDHEN and CDR2 is SYDVKM. This CDR3 region has 14 residues. Trimming took 6 bases from V and 8 from J, leaving 16 bases between them. The CDR3 here is CASRRPDDGEKLFF. CDR3 nucleotide sequence: TGTGCCAGCAGAAGGCCGGACGACGGGGAAAAACTGTTTTTT.

V gene TRBV5-6 combines with J gene TRBJ1-5; maybe TRBD1 (6 bases). CDR1 and CDR2 from the germline V gene are SGHDT and YYEEEE. The CDR3 totals 14 residues. The germline V and J ends were trimmed by 2 bases and 8 bases, with 14 bases remaining between them. CDR3 amino acids: CASSFGGRAEPQHF. CDR3 DNA: TGTGCCAGCAGCTTTGGGGGCAGGGCTGAGCCCCAGCATTTT.

The gene calls are TRBV29-1 and TRBJ1-1; 9 bases agree with TRBD1. Germline CDR1 and CDR2: SQVTM and ANQGSEA. Trimming at V came to 6 bases and at J to 1 base, leaving 6 bases not matched to a gene. This CDR3 has 14 amino acids. The CDR3 reads CSVPTGGENTEAFF. DNA of the CDR3: TGCAGCGTCCCTACAGGGGGCGAGAACACTGAAGCTTTCTTT.

The J gene is TRBJ1-2, the V gene TRBV6-5; D gene uncertain. V dropped 5 bases and J dropped 3 bases, with 10 bases sitting between them. This CDR3 is built from 13 residues. The germline V gene has CDR1 MNHEY and CDR2 SVGAGI. CDR3 bases: TGTGCCAGCAGTGACCCAGCAGACTATGGCTACACCTTC. This codes for CASSDPADYGYTF.

This clone appeared a few times. The rearrangement joins TRBV6-1 to TRBJ1-6, with D perhaps TRBD1 (5 bases). CDR1 is MNHNS and CDR2 is SASEGT in the germline V gene. CDR3 length: 15 residues. V dropped 1 base and J dropped 5 bases, with 9 bases sitting between them. CDR3 bases: TGTGCCAGCAGTGAAGTGACAGCTAATAATTCACCCCTCCACTTT. It codes for CASSEVTANNSPLHF.

The rearrangement links TRBV7-9 to TRBJ2-5; D is possibly TRBD2 (5 bases). The V gene lost 6 bases and the J gene lost 11 bases, with 13 bases spanning the gap. Germline V gene sequence: CDR1 SEHNR, CDR2 FQNEAQ (reference sequence). CDR3 length equals 11 residues. The DNA of the CDR3 is TGTGCCAGCAGTGGGAGTAGAGAGCAGTACTTC. This codes for CASSGSREQYF.

This chain links TRBV15 with TRBJ1-5, with D tentatively TRBD1 (5 bases). The CDR3 is made up of 21 amino acids. Germline CDR1 is LNHNV and CDR2 is YYDKDF (reference sequence). Trimming left V 1 base short and J 0 bases short, with 25 bases between. CDR3 in amino acids: CATSRGPGHSPGIYSNQPQHF. DNA for the CDR3: TGTGCCACCAGCAGAGGGCCAGGACACTCGCCCGGAATTTATAGCAATCAGCCCCAGCATTTT.

The chain recombines TRBV6-1 with TRBJ2-7; no firm D call. This CDR3 is built from 12 residues. V was pared by 6 bases and J by 0 bases, with 6 bases between. The germline CDR1 and CDR2 sequences are MNHNS and SASEGT. This CDR3 reads CASRRHSYEQYF. The CDR3 DNA follows: TGTGCCAGCAGGAGGCACTCCTACGAGCAGTACTTC.

The chain uses TRBV5-6 and TRBJ1-5; D possibly corresponds to TRBD1 (6 bases). CDR1 is SGHDT, CDR2 YYEEEE, per germline. The ends were cut back, 1 base at V and 0 bases at J, with 11 bases in the middle. The CDR3 is 16 amino acids. The CDR3 region is CASSLWGQYSNQPQHF. CDR3 nucleotides: TGTGCCAGCAGCTTGTGGGGGCAGTATAGCAATCAGCCCCAGCATTTT.

This clone was observed once. V usage is TRBV15 and J usage is TRBJ2-5; TRBD1 matches at 7 bases. Germline V gives CDR1 LNHNV, CDR2 YYDKDF (reference sequence). V was pared by 4 bases and J by 4 bases, with 9 bases of the junction left unmatched. This CDR3 has 15 residues. The CDR3: CATSTRQGFIETQYF. CDR3 DNA sequence: TGTGCCACCAGCACTCGACAGGGATTTATAGAGACCCAGTACTTC.

This chain joins TRBV5-6 and TRBJ2-5, with D unresolved. Germline-derived CDR1 and CDR2 are SGHDT and YYEEEE. This CDR3 comprises 15 residues. V was clipped by 0 bases and J by 0 bases, with 9 bases between them. The chain's CDR3 is CASSLVGWYQETQYF. Here the CDR3 DNA reads TGTGCCAGCAGCTTGGTTGGATGGTACCAAGAGACCCAGTACTTC.

The V gene is TRBV5-4, the J gene TRBJ2-7; weak D call: TRBD2 (5 bases). V gave up 4 bases and J gave up 4 bases, with 21 bases separating them. This CDR3 has 16 amino acids. Germline V gene lookup returns CDR1 SGHNT and CDR2 YYREEE (reference sequence). In DNA form, the CDR3 reads TGTGCCAGCAGCGGCGAGGGAGTGACACTCTTTTACGAGCAGTACTTC. It codes for CASSGEGVTLFYEQYF.

The chain links TRBV4-1 to TRBJ2-3; a weak D match, TRBD2 (6 bases). The germline V gene encodes CDR1 MGHRA and CDR2 YSYEKL. Trimming pared 3 bases from V and 5 bases from J, leaving 21 bases between. This CDR3 has 17 amino acids. The CDR3 here is CASSQYGSPSVVDTQYF. For the CDR3, the DNA is TGCGCCAGCAGCCAGTATGGAAGTCCTAGCGTGGTAGATACGCAGTATTTT.

The rearrangement links TRBV7-3 to TRBJ1-3, with D perhaps matching TRBD1 (6 bases). The germline V gene has CDR1 SGHTA and CDR2 FQGTGA. The V end lost 2 bases, the J end lost 0 bases, and 14 bases lay between the germline ends. This CDR3 region has 17 residues. Here the CDR3 reads CASSLRGHFLSGNTIYF. CDR3 bases: TGTGCCAGCAGCTTACGGGGGCACTTTCTCTCTGGAAACACCATATATTTT.

V is TRBV6-5 and J is TRBJ2-7; D unclear. The germline V gene encodes CDR1 MNHEY and CDR2 SVGAGI. The CDR3 is 15 residues long. Between the trimmed V and J ends, which lost 5 bases and 0 bases, there was a span of 14 bases. The CDR3 protein is CASSPLRTGSYEQYF. The CDR3 DNA follows: TGTGCCAGCAGTCCTCTCCGGACCGGCTCCTACGAGCAGTACTTC.

The chain joins TRBV10-2 to TRBJ2-3, with D tentatively TRBD1 or TRBD2 (5 bases each). The V gene's germline CDR1 is WSHSY and CDR2 SAAADI. The V gene lost 6 bases and the J gene lost 0 bases, with 16 bases spanning the gap. The CDR3 spans 16 residues. The CDR3 spells CASRYIGTASTDTQYF. CDR3 in DNA: TGCGCCAGCAGGTACATAGGGACCGCCAGCACAGATACGCAGTATTTT.

This clone was seen once. The chain has TRBV7-2 and TRBJ1-1, with TRBD1 as a possible D gene (5 bases). The CDR3 loop spans 13 amino acids. V shed 3 bases and J shed 1 base, with 6 bases lying between them. In germline, CDR1 is SGHTA, CDR2 FQGNSA. CDR3 in amino acids: CASSFTGNTEAFF. The CDR3 DNA follows: TGTGCCAGCAGCTTCACAGGGAACACTGAAGCTTTCTTT.

The CDR3 sequence is CASSPGQGYTEAFF. For the CDR3, the DNA is TGTGCCAGCAGCCCAGGACAGGGGTACACTGAAGCTTTCTTT. This sequence joins TRBV6-5 and TRBJ1-1, with 9 bases fitting TRBD1. The CDR3 covers 14 residues. Germline loops: CDR1 MNHEY, CDR2 SVGAGI. Germline trimming cut 6 bases from V and 3 bases from J; bases unmatched to any gene: 5.

The chain employs TRBV28 and TRBJ2-3; 9 bases match TRBD1. CDR3 length: 14 residues. Trimming took 5 bases from V and 1 from J; bases not matched to a gene: 1. CDR1 is MDHEN, CDR2 SYDVKM, per germline. Here the CDR3 DNA reads TGTGCCAGCAGTCGGGACAGGGGCACAGATACGCAGTATTTT. It is translated as CASSRDRGTDTQYF.

The chain couples TRBV5-4 to TRBJ2-1, with D possibly being TRBD2 (5 bases). Germline V gene data show CDR1 as SGHNT and CDR2 as YYREEE (reference sequence). The CDR3 runs 13 residues. V was pared by 2 bases and J by 7 bases, with 10 bases between. CDR3 coding DNA: TGTGCCAGCAGCTTATCCTTAGCGAATGAGCAGTTCTTC. Protein product: CASSLSLANEQFF.

The chain joins TRBV20-1 to TRBJ2-1, with D uncertain. V lost 0 bases to trimming and J lost 9 bases, with 6 bases between them. The germline CDR1 and CDR2 sequences are DFQATT and SNEGSKA (reference sequence). There are 11 residues in the CDR3. The CDR3, as DNA: TGCAGTGCTAGAGAACTACTTGAGCAGTTCTTC. Translated, it gives CSARELLEQFF.

Only one count was recorded for this clone. This chain connects TRBV4-1 to TRBJ2-1; D perhaps matches TRBD2 (6 bases). This CDR3 has 16 residues. The germline CDR1 and CDR2 sequences are MGHRA and YSYEKL. Trimming left V 3 bases short and J 7 bases short, with 19 bases between. The CDR3 region is CASSQFGSGGNNEQFF. In DNA form, the CDR3 reads TGCGCCAGCAGCCAGTTTGGTAGTGGAGGGAATAATGAGCAGTTCTTC.

CDR3 sequence (DNA): TGCAGCATTTTGACAGGGGGTAACACTGAAGCTTTCTTT. Encoded protein: CSILTGGNTEAFF. The chain has TRBV29-1 and TRBJ1-1, with 9 positions matching TRBD1. The CDR3 spans 13 residues. Per the germline V gene, CDR1 is SQVTM and CDR2 is ANQGSEA. Unmatched junction bases numbered 6, after V lost 8 bases and J lost 2 bases.

The chain couples TRBV18 to TRBJ2-7; D not certain. The CDR3 totals 11 residues. Trimming shortened V by 2 bases and J by 2 bases, and 1 base separated the two germline ends. Germline values: CDR1 KGHSH, CDR2 LQKENI. The CDR3: CASSPAYEQYF. CDR3 bases: TGTGCCAGCTCACCAGCCTACGAGCAGTACTTC.